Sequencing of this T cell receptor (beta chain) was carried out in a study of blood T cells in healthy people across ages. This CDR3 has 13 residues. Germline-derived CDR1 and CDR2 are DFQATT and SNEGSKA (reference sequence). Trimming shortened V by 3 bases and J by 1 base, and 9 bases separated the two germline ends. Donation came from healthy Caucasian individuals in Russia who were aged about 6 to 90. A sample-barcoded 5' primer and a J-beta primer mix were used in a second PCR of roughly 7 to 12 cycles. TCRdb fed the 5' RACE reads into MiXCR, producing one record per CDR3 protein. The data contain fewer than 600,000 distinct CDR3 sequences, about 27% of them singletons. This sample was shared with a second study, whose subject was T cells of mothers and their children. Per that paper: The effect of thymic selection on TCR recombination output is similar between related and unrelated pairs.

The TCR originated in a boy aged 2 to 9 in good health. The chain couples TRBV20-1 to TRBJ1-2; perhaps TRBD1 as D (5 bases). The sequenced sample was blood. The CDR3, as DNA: TGCAGTGCTAGCCGCAGGGATAACTATGGCTACACCTTC. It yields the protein CSASRRDNYGYTF.